This is a list of T cell receptor beta chains from one sample in a study of cytomegalovirus exposure and HLA in healthy donors. TCRdb's copy holds only in-frame clones and misses some; the assay was immunoSEQ multiplex PCR. Of about 88,000 clones in the sample, about 76% were seen once. Sequencing used PBMCs. The receptors stem from a woman aged 40 to 50 in good health and CMV-seronegative. CDR3s include the opening cysteine and the closing phenylalanine or tryptophan. A D gene is named only where the DNA matches it firmly. Clone size is shown for a subset of rows, as once, few, many or a class of expanded clone.

TRBV7-7	TRBD1	few	TRBJ2-2	CASSLTGPNTGELFF	TGTGCCAGCAGCTTGACAGGGCCTAACACCGGGGAGCTGTTTTTT
TRBV6-1	TRBD1	-	TRBJ1-3	CASSEVRTGMVSRGNTIYF	TGTGCCAGCAGTGAAGTGCGGACAGGGATGGTCTCTCGTGGAAACACCATATATTTT
TRBV4-3	-	-	TRBJ1-3	CASSQDPWGGSGNTIYF	TGCGCCAGCAGCCAAGATCCATGGGGGGGATCTGGAAACACCATATATTTT
TRBV7-8	-	-	TRBJ2-3	CASSLRRDHTDTQYF	TGTGCCAGCAGCTTAAGGCGGGACCACACAGATACGCAGTATTTT
TRBV19	-	-	TRBJ1-1	CASSPAPSGAFF	TGTGCCAGTAGTCCTGCCCCCAGTGGAGCTTTCTTT
TRBV6-4	-	-	TRBJ1-2	CASSRSQGNYGYTF	TGTGCCAGCAGCAGAAGCCAGGGAAACTATGGCTACACCTTC
TRBV11-2	TRBD1	few	TRBJ2-7	CASSRDRVDEQYF	TGTGCCAGCAGCCGGGACAGGGTGGACGAGCAGTACTTC
TRBV9	TRBD1	once	TRBJ2-1	CASSVGTGIIYNEQFF	TGTGCCAGCAGCGTCGGGACAGGAATCATCTACAATGAGCAGTTCTTC
TRBV6-6	TRBD2	few	TRBJ2-1	CASSYGRVAGVNEQFF	TGTGCCAGCAGTTACGGGAGAGTAGCGGGGGTCAATGAGCAGTTCTTC
TRBV5-4	-	-	TRBJ2-6	CASSIGQTSGANVLTF	TGTGCCAGCAGCATTGGACAGACCTCTGGGGCCAACGTCCTGACCTTC
TRBV6-5	TRBD1	-	TRBJ1-1	CASSYNGRGRLEAFF	TGTGCCAGCAGTTACAATGGCAGGGGGCGTTTGGAGGCTTTCTTT
TRBV19	TRBD1	-	TRBJ1-5	CASSIRDRSGNQPQHF	TGTGCCAGTAGTATACGGGACAGAAGTGGGAATCAGCCCCAGCATTTT
TRBV13	-	-	TRBJ2-7	CASSLDNEQYF	TGTGCCAGCAGCTTAGACAACGAGCAGTACTTC
TRBV12-5	-	medium-sized	TRBJ2-5	CASGGGQLETQYF	TGTGCTAGTGGGGGGGGGCAATTGGAGACCCAGTACTTC
TRBV15	TRBD1	few	TRBJ2-5	CATSRHLDRSSQETQYF	TGTGCCACCAGCAGACATCTGGACAGGTCCTCACAAGAGACCCAGTACTTC
TRBV9	-	-	TRBJ2-2	CASSVASTGELFF	TGTGCCAGCAGCGTAGCTTCCACCGGGGAGCTGTTTTTT
TRBV5-1	-	-	TRBJ2-3	CASSLATARTDTQYF	TGCGCCAGCAGCTTGGCCACAGCCCGCACAGATACGCAGTATTTT
TRBV6-6	TRBD2	-	TRBJ2-1	CASSAAGGGNEQFF	TGTGCCAGCAGTGCAGCGGGGGGTGGAAATGAGCAGTTCTTC
TRBV6-1	TRBD1	-	TRBJ1-1	CASSELAGGYTEAFF	TGTGCCAGCAGTGAACTAGCAGGGGGGTATACTGAAGCTTTCTTT
TRBV12-5	TRBD1	few	TRBJ1-2	CASDRTGLYGYTF	TGTGCTAGTGATCGGACAGGCCTCTATGGCTACACCTTC